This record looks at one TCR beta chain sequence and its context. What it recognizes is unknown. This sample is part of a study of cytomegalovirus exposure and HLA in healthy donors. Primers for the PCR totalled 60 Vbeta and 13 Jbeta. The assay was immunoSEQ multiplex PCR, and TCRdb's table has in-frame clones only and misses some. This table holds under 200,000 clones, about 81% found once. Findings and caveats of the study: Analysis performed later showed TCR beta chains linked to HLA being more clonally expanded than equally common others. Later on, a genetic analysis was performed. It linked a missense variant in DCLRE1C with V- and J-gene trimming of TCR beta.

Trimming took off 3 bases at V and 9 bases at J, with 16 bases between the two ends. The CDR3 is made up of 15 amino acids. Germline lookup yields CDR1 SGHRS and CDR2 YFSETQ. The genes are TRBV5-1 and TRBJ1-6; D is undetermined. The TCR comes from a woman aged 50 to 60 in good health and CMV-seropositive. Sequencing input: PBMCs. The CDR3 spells CASSSGWGATSPLHF. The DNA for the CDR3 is TGCGCCAGCAGCTCCGGTTGGGGAGCTACTTCACCCCTCCACTTT.